This TCR beta chain was observed in a study of T cell responses to AZD1222 COVID-19 vaccine. Overall study results and limits: Repertoire samples came only from after the peak T cell response.

Data came from immunoSEQ multiplex PCR; TCRdb stores just in-frame clones and leaves some out. Found here are 140,000 to 150,000 clones, roughly nine tenths of them singletons; the top ten hold around 3.6%. Germline lookup yields CDR1 MNHEY and CDR2 SVGAGI. The ends were cut back, 6 bases at V and 6 bases at J, with 9 bases in the middle. The CDR3 extends over 11 amino acids. On this clone: Its antigen remains unidentified.

Sample: peripheral blood, taken on day 0 of AZD1222 vaccination. The J gene is TRBJ2-7, the V gene TRBV6-5; the D gene is possibly TRBD1 (6 bases). This TCR derives from an adult in good health. The CDR3 coding sequence is TGTGCCAGCAGCCAGGGGCCCGAGCAGTACTTC. Translated, it gives CASSQGPEQYF.